The clone carrying this T cell receptor (beta chain) was observed at least ten times. Antigen unknown. CDR3 length: 17 residues. V gave up 6 bases and J gave up 0 bases, with 19 bases separating them. Preparing the TCRbeta library involved the use of unique molecular identifiers. TCRdb reprocessed the PCR reads via MiXCR and lists one record per CDR3 protein. This sample has 440,000 or so distinct CDR3 sequences, with about 40% found just once. This specimen comes from a study of T-cell reconstitution after alpha-beta-depleted transplantation in children. Study-wide results and limits: For some patients, TCRbeta diversity was high at day 60 because of recipient T cells and thymic progenitors that survived. Reports say that about two months after transplant, the alpha-beta T cells came out of several hundred graft clones that had expanded. One year post-transplant, T-cell counts and diversity were largely derived from T cells produced anew.

The sample consisted of PBMCs, taken before TCRalphabeta/CD19-depleted stem cell transplant. The chain couples TRBV12-3 or TRBV12-4 to TRBJ2-3; possible D gene TRBD2, 6 bases. The clonotype originates from a girl aged 2-10 years with aplastic anemia, due to receive a stem cell transplant. CDR3 protein: CASSLTRWGESTDTQYF. In DNA, the CDR3 is TGTGCCAGCAGCCTTACGCGATGGGGGGAGAGCACAGATACGCAGTATTTT.